This TCR beta chain was observed in a study of T-cell memory formation after mild COVID-19. The authors produced TCR alpha and TCR beta cDNA libraries with sample barcodes and UMIs by 5'RACE using constant-segment primers. TCRdb analysed the 5' RACE reads with MiXCR anew, one entry per CDR3 protein. This table has some 110,000 distinct CDR3 sequences, 15% to 20% appearing once. Germline V gene data show CDR1 as SGHVS and CDR2 as FQNEAQ. V lost 0 bases and J 1 base, leaving 9 bases between the germline ends. CDR3 length equals 15 residues. The origin of this receptor is an adult woman who had mild COVID-19 (a few samples of this study predate the infection). Cell type and time point are not known. The chain couples TRBV7-8 to TRBJ2-5; the D gene is possibly TRBD2 (6 bases). Sequenced sample: PBMCs or a T cell subset sorted from them (not recorded which). Written as DNA, the CDR3 is TGTGCCAGCAGCTTAGCGGGGGGATTCCAAGAGACCCAGTACTTC. This codes for CASSLAGGFQETQYF.